These 25 T cell receptor beta chains were all obtained from the same sample, sequenced in a study of Tregs in tolerant kidney transplant recipients. The assay was immunoSEQ multiplex PCR, and TCRdb's table has in-frame clones only and misses some. Of 100,000 to 120,000 clones listed, about 90% are singletons. The sequencing here drew on CD4+ T cells from blood, taken before the transplant. These receptor sequences come from a human donor who received a combined kidney and bone marrow transplant.

The chain is built from TRBV29-1 and TRBJ2-7; TRBD2 matches 9 bases. CDR1 and CDR2 from the germline V gene are SQVTM and ANQGSEA. The CDR3 has 13 amino acids. V dropped 5 bases and J dropped 2; count of bases not matched to a gene: 4. The CDR3 here is CSVLRGGTYEQYF. The CDR3 region has the DNA TGCAGCGTTTTGCGGGGGGGCACCTACGAGCAGTACTTC.

This chain links TRBV5-1 with TRBJ1-2; unclear D gene. Germline CDR1 is SGHRS and CDR2 is YFSETQ. The length of the CDR3 is 15 residues. V was shortened by 4 bases and J by 3 bases, with 16 bases between the two germline ends. The CDR3 protein is CASSPLGGGDYGYTF. DNA for the CDR3: TGCGCCAGCAGCCCCCTAGGAGGAGGCGACTATGGCTACACCTTC.

The chain uses TRBV6-5 and TRBJ2-1, with TRBD1 identical over 9 bases. The J segment lost 8 bases and the V segment lost 0 bases, leaving 8 bases of the junction unmatched. The CDR3 is 16 amino acids. CDR1 and CDR2 (germline): MNHEY, SVGAGI. CDR3 region: CASSYSPGQGFYEQFF. The CDR3, as DNA: TGTGCCAGCAGTTACTCGCCGGGACAGGGTTTTTATGAGCAGTTCTTC.

The V gene is TRBV7-9, the J gene TRBJ2-4, with 14 positions matching TRBD2. Trimming took 4 bases from V and 11 from J; bases not matched to a gene: 7. CDR3 length: 15 residues. Germline values: CDR1 SEHNR, CDR2 FQNEAQ (reference sequence). CDR3 nucleotide sequence: TGTGCCAGCAGCTCCCGACTAGCGGGGGGGGAGGTTCAGTACTTC. This codes for CASSSRLAGGEVQYF.

The DNA of the CDR3 is TGTGCCAGCAGTCGGTCGACAGGCACATATGGCTACACCTTC. Amino acid sequence: CASSRSTGTYGYTF. The chain couples TRBV5-4 to TRBJ1-2; D possibly corresponds to TRBD1 (6 bases). This CDR3 is 14 amino acids long. V gave up 5 bases and J gave up 5 bases, with 16 bases separating them. Looked up from germline, CDR1 is SGHNT and CDR2 is YYREEE (reference sequence).

This clone came up a few times. This chain uses TRBV10-2 with TRBJ1-3; D remains ambiguous. Trimming took off 4 bases at V and 0 bases at J, with 7 bases between the two ends. The CDR3 contains 14 residues. CDR1 WSHSY and CDR2 SAAADI come from the germline V gene. The CDR3 DNA is TGCGCCAGCAGTGGAGGCGGCTCTGGAAACACCATATATTTT. It is translated as CASSGGGSGNTIYF.

The chain combines TRBV2 with TRBJ2-1, with TRBD2 matching over 7 bases. This CDR3 is built from 12 residues. Germline V gives CDR1 SNHLY, CDR2 FYNNEI. V was clipped by 3 bases and J by 13 bases; unmatched bases: 6. CDR3 sequence (DNA): TGTGCCAGCAGTGATCCTAGCGGTTATCAGTTCTTC. It specifies CASSDPSGYQFF.

This clone has just one count. This chain connects TRBV27 to TRBJ2-3; D ambiguous. V was trimmed by 5 bases and J by 4 bases, leaving 10 bases between them. The germline gives CDR1 MNHEY, CDR2 SMNVEV (reference sequence). The CDR3 is 13 residues long. In DNA form, the CDR3 reads TGTGCCAGCAGTCTCGAGTTTTCAGATACGCAGTATTTT. Amino acids: CASSLEFSDTQYF.

V gene TRBV5-3 combines with J gene TRBJ1-5; TRBD1 might be the D (5 bases). TRBV5-3 is annotated as an ORF whose role is uncertain. The length of the CDR3 is 14 residues. Trimming took 3 bases from V and 6 from J, leaving 13 bases between them. The CDR3 spells CARSYRTVTQPQHF. CDR3 sequence (DNA): TGTGCCAGAAGCTACAGGACCGTCACTCAGCCCCAGCATTTT.

This sequence joins TRBV6-5 and TRBJ2-7; TRBD2 matches 13 bases. V lost 4 bases and J lost 5; bases outside the gene matches: 5. Germline V gene lookup returns CDR1 MNHEY and CDR2 SVGAGI. The CDR3 sequence is 15 residues long. CDR3 DNA sequence: TGTGCCAGCAGTTTAACTAGCGGGAGGGTGCACGAGCAGTACTTC. Translated, it gives CASSLTSGRVHEQYF.

CDR3 loop: CAISESGSGYTF. DNA of the CDR3: TGTGCCATCAGTGAGTCGGGGAGCGGCTACACCTTC. The chain recombines TRBV10-3 with TRBJ1-2; D is unclear. The germline gives CDR1 ENHRY, CDR2 SYGVKD. Trimming removed 0 bases from V and 8 bases from J, with 7 bases in between. The CDR3 length is 12 residues.

The rearrangement links TRBV30 to TRBJ1-5; no clear D gene. Trimming shortened V by 5 bases and J by 4 bases, and 15 bases separated the two germline ends. The CDR3 extends over 14 amino acids. The germline V gene has CDR1 GTSNPN and CDR2 SVGIG (reference sequence). The CDR3 sequence: CAWGRAGSNQPQHF. For the CDR3, the DNA is TGTGCCTGGGGGCGGGCCGGTTCGAATCAGCCCCAGCATTTT. Drawing the rest from reference TRBV30 and TRBJ1-5, the complete variable domain is SQTIHQWPATLVQPVGSPLSLECTVEGTSNPNLYWYRQAAGRGLQLLFYSVGIGQISSEVPQNLSASRPQDRQFILSSKKLLLSDSGFYLCAWGRAGSNQPQHFGDGTRLSIL.

J is TRBJ2-1 and V is TRBV11-2; 9 bases line up with TRBD2. The CDR3 runs to 16 residues. Germline loops: CDR1 SGHAT, CDR2 FQNNGV. The ends lost 3 bases at V and 3 bases at J; junction bases unmatched: 6. CDR3 amino acids: CASSFESGRLYNEQFF. As DNA, the CDR3 is TGTGCCAGCAGCTTTGAGAGCGGGAGGCTCTACAATGAGCAGTTCTTC. The complete variable domain, with remaining parts taken from reference TRBV11-2 and TRBJ2-1, reads EAGVAQSPRYKIIEKRQSVAFWCNPISGHATLYWYQQILGQGPKLLIQFQNNGVVDDSQLPKDRFSAERLKGVDSTLKIQPAKLEDSAVYLCASSFESGRLYNEQFFGPGTRLTVL.

The chain is built from TRBV2 and TRBJ1-3, with 8 bases aligning to TRBD1. From germline, CDR1 is SNHLY and CDR2 FYNNEI. CDR3 length: 15 amino acids. The V and J ends lost 6 bases and 4 bases, in that order; junction bases with no gene match: 8. Written as DNA, the CDR3 is TGTGCCAGCAGACGCGACAGGGGAGAAGGAAACACCATATATTTT. Its protein product is CASRRDRGEGNTIYF.

The chain links TRBV10-3 to TRBJ2-6; the match to TRBD1 covers 7 bases. Germline V gene lookup returns CDR1 ENHRY and CDR2 SYGVKD. V was pared by 4 bases and J by 0 bases, with 3 bases of the junction left unmatched. This CDR3 region has 16 residues. Here the CDR3 DNA reads TGTGCCATCAGTGCAGGGGGTCACTCTGGGGCCAACGTCCTGACTTTC. Its protein product is CAISAGGHSGANVLTF.

The chain couples TRBV29-1 to TRBJ1-2; 8 bases agree with TRBD1. The germline CDR1 and CDR2 sequences are SQVTM and ANQGSEA. The CDR3 is made up of 14 amino acids. V lost 7 bases, J lost 4 bases, and 11 bases stayed unmatched. CDR3 nucleotide sequence: TGCAGCGGGGGGGGACAGGTGTCGAGCTATGGCTACACCTTC. Its translation is CSGGGQVSSYGYTF.

The chain uses TRBV7-2 and TRBJ1-1; 11 nucleotides match TRBD1. Germline V gives CDR1 SGHTA, CDR2 FQGNSA. Losses at the gene ends were 5 bases for V and 4 bases for J; bases not matched to a gene: 9. The length of the CDR3 is 16 residues. The CDR3 DNA is TGTGCCAGCAGCCTAAGAGGGACAGGGGGTGTCACTGAAGCTTTCTTT. This gives the protein CASSLRGTGGVTEAFF.

This clone was recorded a few times. This sequence joins TRBV5-6 and TRBJ2-7; 9 bases map to TRBD1. The CDR3 consists of 14 residues. Germline-derived CDR1 and CDR2 are SGHDT and YYEEEE. With V trimmed by 1 base and J by 3 bases, 2 bases remained unmatched. The CDR3 is CASSLTGGGYEQYF. The CDR3 region has the DNA TGTGCCAGCAGCTTGACAGGGGGCGGCTACGAGCAGTACTTC.

J is TRBJ2-3 and V is TRBV10-3; TRBD2 matches at 7 bases. The CDR3 is made up of 14 amino acids. J was trimmed by 5 bases and V by 4 bases; bases with no gene match: 6. Per germline, CDR1 ENHRY and CDR2 SYGVKD. The CDR3 loop is CAISVRLAEDTQYF. The CDR3 DNA is TGTGCCATCAGTGTCAGGCTAGCGGAAGATACGCAGTATTTT.

The J gene is TRBJ2-5, the V gene TRBV6-5; a weak D match, TRBD2 (7 bases). With 5 bases removed from V and 5 bases from J, the gap between germline ends came to 15 bases. Per germline, CDR1 MNHEY and CDR2 SVGAGI. The CDR3 totals 14 residues. CDR3 sequence: CASSEGGGRETQYF. For the CDR3, the DNA is TGTGCCAGCAGTGAAGGGGGGGGTAGGGAGACCCAGTACTTC.

This chain joins TRBV4-3 and TRBJ2-3; D might be TRBD1 (6 bases). V lost 0 bases, J lost 0 bases, and 13 bases lay in between. CDR1 and CDR2 (germline): LGHNA, YSLEER. The CDR3 length is 17 residues. The CDR3 sequence is CASSQDAAGASTDTQYF. The CDR3 region has the DNA TGCGCCAGCAGCCAAGATGCGGCAGGGGCTAGCACAGATACGCAGTATTTT.

The chain has TRBV11-3 and TRBJ2-7, with D perhaps matching TRBD1 (6 bases). The germline V gene encodes CDR1 SGHNT and CDR2 YENEEA. This CDR3 has 15 amino acids. The V end lost 3 bases, the J end lost 7 bases, and 19 bases lay between the germline ends. The CDR3 region is CASSLNGQTLGEQYF. In nucleotides, the CDR3 is TGTGCCAGCAGCTTGAACGGACAGACTCTGGGGGAGCAGTACTTC.

The chain couples TRBV2 to TRBJ2-1, with 8 bases identical to TRBD1. The junction had 7 bases not matched to a gene; V was cut back by 5 bases and J by 7 bases. The CDR3 runs to 14 residues. Germline V gene data show CDR1 as SNHLY and CDR2 as FYNNEI. The CDR3 coding sequence is TGTGCCAGCAGTTTCGGACAGGGAGTGAATGAGCAGTTCTTC. Residues: CASSFGQGVNEQFF.

The genes are TRBV18 and TRBJ1-2; D is unclear. Trimming removed 2 bases from V and 0 bases from J, with 10 bases in between. From germline, CDR1 is KGHSH and CDR2 LQKENI. This CDR3 is 15 amino acids long. CDR3 DNA: TGTGCCAGCTCACCAAGACTGGACTCTAACTATGGCTACACCTTC. Translated: CASSPRLDSNYGYTF.

The rearrangement joins TRBV30 to TRBJ2-7; TRBD2 agrees at 10 bases. Germline V gene lookup returns CDR1 GTSNPN and CDR2 SVGIG (reference sequence). The ends lost 4 bases at V and 6 bases at J; junction bases unmatched: 6. The CDR3 extends over 13 amino acids. The CDR3 coding sequence is TGTGCCTGGACAGCGGGAGGGCCTTTCGAGCAGTACTTC. Encoded protein: CAWTAGGPFEQYF.